The 18 T cell receptor beta chains listed next were all sequenced from one sample in a study of blood T cell repertoires in COVID-19. This table comes from immunoSEQ multiplex PCR, and its TCRdb copy is limited to in-frame clones, with some not included. The table has about 210,000 clones, around 83% seen once. Sequencing was performed on PBMCs or T cells enriched from blood (not recorded which). These receptors all come from a young woman who had been exposed to COVID-19.

V usage is TRBV7-9 and J usage is TRBJ1-2; TRBD1 agrees at 10 bases. Germline values: CDR1 SEHNR, CDR2 FQNEAQ (reference sequence). This CDR3 has 14 residues. V dropped 8 bases and J dropped 8; count of bases not matched to a gene: 11. The CDR3 DNA reads as TGTGCCAGCTCAAGAACGGGGACAGGGGAAGGCTACACCTTC. Amino acid sequence: CASSRTGTGEGYTF.

V and J are TRBV29-1 and TRBJ1-2, with D perhaps TRBD1 (5 bases). Germline lookup yields CDR1 SQVTM and CDR2 ANQGSEA. V was trimmed by 6 bases and J by 2 bases, leaving 10 bases between them. This CDR3 comprises 12 residues. The CDR3 DNA is TGCAGCGTGGACCAGGGCAACTATGGCTACACCTTC. Protein product: CSVDQGNYGYTF.

This chain links TRBV5-6 with TRBJ2-5, with 12 bases matching TRBD2. Trimming at V came to 4 bases and at J to 2 bases, leaving 9 bases not matched to a gene. This CDR3 contains 17 residues. Germline loops: CDR1 SGHDT, CDR2 YYEEEE. The CDR3 loop reads CASSPPTSGGRQETQYF. In nucleotides, the CDR3 is TGTGCCAGCAGCCCCCCGACTAGCGGGGGTCGGCAAGAGACCCAGTACTTC.

This rearrangement joins TRBV27 to TRBJ1-2; the D is unclear. The CDR3 is made up of 13 amino acids. The V end lost 3 bases, the J end lost 1 base, and 6 bases lay between the germline ends. The germline gives CDR1 MNHEY, CDR2 SMNVEV (reference sequence). CDR3 in DNA: TGTGCCAGCAGTTTGTTCAGTAACTATGGCTACACCTTC. This translates into CASSLFSNYGYTF.

The V gene is TRBV6-5, the J gene TRBJ1-1; D is uncertain. Germline CDR1 reads MNHEY; CDR2 reads SVGAGI. The length of the CDR3 is 13 residues. V was clipped by 7 bases and J by 7 bases, with 16 bases between them. For the CDR3, the DNA is TGTGCCAGCACCACCGGGTCAATTCGTGAAGCTTTCTTT. Translated, it gives CASTTGSIREAFF.

V is TRBV6-5 and J is TRBJ1-2, with D possibly matching TRBD1 (6 bases). V gave up 2 bases and J gave up 2 bases, with 9 bases separating them. Germline-derived CDR1 and CDR2 are MNHEY and SVGAGI. The CDR3 is 14 amino acids. The CDR3 region has the DNA TGTGCCAGCAGTTACGGGCAGGGGAACTATGGCTACACCTTC. Residues: CASSYGQGNYGYTF.

J is TRBJ1-2 and V is TRBV19; TRBD1 matches at 8 bases. From germline, CDR1 is LNHDA and CDR2 SQIVND (reference sequence). V shed 7 bases, J shed 1 base, and the junction held 11 bases outside the gene matches. The CDR3 runs to 16 residues. The CDR3 DNA reads TGTGCCAGTACTCGACAGGGGCAAGGGTTTAACTATGGCTACACCTTC. Encoded protein: CASTRQGQGFNYGYTF.

The chain joins TRBV19 to TRBJ1-2; D is perhaps TRBD1 (5 bases). This CDR3 has 16 residues. Germline lookup yields CDR1 LNHDA and CDR2 SQIVND (reference sequence). Trimming took 3 bases from V and 0 from J, leaving 14 bases between them. CDR3 sequence: CASSMDTHTANYGYTF. For the CDR3, the DNA is TGTGCCAGTAGTATGGACACACACACAGCTAACTATGGCTACACCTTC.

The V gene is TRBV7-9, the J gene TRBJ1-2; no definite D call. Trimming stripped 3 bases from V and 3 bases from J, with 8 bases between. This CDR3 is 13 amino acids long. Germline loops: CDR1 SEHNR, CDR2 FQNEAQ (reference sequence). In DNA, the CDR3 is TGTGCCAGCAGCTTTGGGCAGCACTATGGCTACACCTTC. Translation: CASSFGQHYGYTF.

This clone was seen only once. The chain carries TRBV2 and TRBJ1-2; perhaps TRBD1 as D (6 bases). V was pared by 5 bases and J by 3 bases, with 10 bases between. CDR1 SNHLY and CDR2 FYNNEI come from the germline V gene. This CDR3 is built from 13 residues. CDR3 region: CASSRDKDYGYTF. The CDR3 DNA follows: TGTGCCAGCAGTCGGGACAAAGACTATGGCTACACCTTC.

This chain joins TRBV9 and TRBJ2-1; 7 positions match TRBD1. Looked up from germline, CDR1 is SGDLS and CDR2 is YYNGEE. With V trimmed by 3 bases and J by 6 bases, 3 bases remained unmatched. The CDR3 is 13 residues long. The CDR3 loop is CASSAGTVNEQFF. As DNA, the CDR3 is TGTGCCAGCAGCGCGGGGACAGTCAATGAGCAGTTCTTC. Drawing the rest from reference TRBV9 and TRBJ2-1, the complete variable domain is DSGVTQTPKHLITATGQRVTLRCSPRSGDLSVYWYQQSLDQGLQFLIQYYNGEERAKGNILERFSAQQFPDLHSELNLSSLELGDSALYFCASSAGTVNEQFFGPGTRLTVL.

This chain connects TRBV5-1 to TRBJ2-1; TRBD1 agrees at 8 bases. V was pared by 3 bases and J by 6 bases, with 8 bases of the junction left unmatched. This CDR3 region has 15 residues. Germline V gives CDR1 SGHRS, CDR2 YFSETQ. The CDR3, as DNA: TGCGCCAGCAGCTGGACAGGGAACAGTCGCAATGAGCAGTTCTTC. Translation gives CASSWTGNSRNEQFF.

The sample holds one count of this clone. This chain joins TRBV2 and TRBJ2-2; 15 nucleotides agree with TRBD2. The J segment lost 7 bases and the V segment lost 8 bases, leaving 5 bases of the junction unmatched. Germline V lookup: CDR1 SNHLY, CDR2 FYNNEI. The CDR3 has 15 amino acids. The CDR3 spells CASRGTSGGSGELFF. The DNA of the CDR3 is TGTGCCAGCCGAGGGACTAGCGGGGGGAGCGGGGAGCTGTTTTTT.

The gene calls are TRBV20-1 and TRBJ1-5, with TRBD1 as a possible D gene (5 bases). The germline V gene encodes CDR1 DFQATT and CDR2 SNEGSKA (reference sequence). V was pared by 6 bases and J by 11 bases, with 14 bases between. This CDR3 contains 11 residues. CDR3 protein: CSARTPVSQHF. The CDR3 DNA is TGCAGTGCCAGGACACCCGTCTCCCAGCATTTT.

The chain couples TRBV2 to TRBJ2-7; 10 positions match TRBD2. After removal of 6 bases from V and 5 bases from J, the junction contained 7 bases not matched to a gene. Germline loops: CDR1 SNHLY, CDR2 FYNNEI. The CDR3 loop spans 14 amino acids. The CDR3 sequence is CASSPSGGLNEQYF. Here the CDR3 DNA reads TGTGCCAGCAGCCCTAGCGGGGGCCTTAACGAGCAGTACTTC.

The J gene is TRBJ1-1, the V gene TRBV29-1; tentatively, D is TRBD1 (6 bases). CDR3 length equals 13 residues. Germline assignment: CDR1 SQVTM and CDR2 ANQGSEA. V shed 7 bases and J shed 5 bases, with 17 bases lying between them. CDR3 sequence reads: CSATGGRRTEAFF. The CDR3, as DNA: TGCAGCGCCACGGGGGGGCGCCGAACTGAAGCTTTCTTT.

This chain uses TRBV27 with TRBJ1-2; possibly TRBD1 for D (5 bases). With 8 bases removed from V and 8 bases from J, the gap between germline ends came to 21 bases. The CDR3 contains 14 residues. Germline V gene sequence: CDR1 MNHEY, CDR2 SMNVEV (reference sequence). The DNA for the CDR3 is TGTGCCAGCGGGATCGGCGGGACGGTCGGGGGCTACACCTTC. This translates into CASGIGGTVGGYTF.

The chain recombines TRBV3-1 (or the pseudogene TRBV3-2) with TRBJ2-2; TRBD2 is a possible D gene (6 bases). The ends were cut back, 1 base at V and 6 bases at J, with 12 bases in the middle. Germline CDR1 and CDR2: LGHDT and YNNKEL (reference sequence). This CDR3 has 15 residues. CDR3 DNA: TGTGCCAGCAGCCAAGCCTGGCGGGGATCCGGGGAGCTGTTTTTT. Protein: CASSQAWRGSGELFF.